This TCR beta chain was retrieved from a study of stem cell transplantation in POMP-related autoinflammatory disease. The wider study: Impaired MHC class I-dependent CD8+ differentiation was hypothesized from defective thymoproteasomes.

PRAID combined immunodeficiency and autoinflammation. V was pared by 3 bases and J by 8 bases, with 10 bases between. Germline V gene lookup returns CDR1 LNHNV and CDR2 YYDKDF (reference sequence). The CDR3 extends over 12 amino acids. Method: immunoSEQ multiplex PCR; TCRdb's copy keeps in-frame clones and lacks some. The sample has some 69,000 clones; roughly 93% are singletons. The sample consisted of CD4+ T cells from PBMCs, taken after stem cell transplantation. The clonotype comes from a human patient with POMP-related autoinflammation and immune dysregulation (PRAID). Some T cells may possibly be graft donor cells. J is TRBJ1-2 and V is TRBV15, with D tentatively TRBD1 (5 bases). The CDR3 spells CATSRGRAGYTF. CDR3 bases: TGTGCCACCAGCAGGGGGCGAGCCGGCTACACCTTC. The variable domain in full, completed from reference TRBV15 and TRBJ1-2, reads DAMVIQNPRYQVTQFGKPVTLSCSQTLNHNVMYWYQQKSSQAPKLLFHYYDKDFNNEADTPDNFQSRRPNTSFCFLDIRSPGLGDTAMYLCATSRGRAGYTFGSGTRLTVV.